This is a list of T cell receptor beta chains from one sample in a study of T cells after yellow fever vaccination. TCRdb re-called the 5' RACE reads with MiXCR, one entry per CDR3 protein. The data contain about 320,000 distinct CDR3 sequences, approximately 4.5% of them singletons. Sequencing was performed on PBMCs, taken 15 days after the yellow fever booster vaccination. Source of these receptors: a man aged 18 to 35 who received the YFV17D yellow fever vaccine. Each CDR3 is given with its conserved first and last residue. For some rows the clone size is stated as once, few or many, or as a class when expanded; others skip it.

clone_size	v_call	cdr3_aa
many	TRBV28	CASSPTGASSYNEQFF
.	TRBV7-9	CASSLNLAWGRVRGTDTQYF
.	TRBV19	CASRERGDRGDTEAFF
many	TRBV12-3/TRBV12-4	CASSPGQARGEQFF
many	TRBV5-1	CASSSLNTGELFF
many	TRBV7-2	CASSLGHGDTQYF
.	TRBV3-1	CASSKSGGPDTQYF
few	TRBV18	CASSPDRGSYTF
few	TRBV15	CATSRDGPETQYF
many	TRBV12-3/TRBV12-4	CASSWQQGAGYTF
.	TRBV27	CASSVQAFGGYTF
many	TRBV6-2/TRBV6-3	CASRRQGQETQYF
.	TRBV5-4	CASSLGQVLVKTQYF
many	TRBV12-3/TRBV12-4	CASSPLAASTDTQYF
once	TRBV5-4	CASSITGTNEKLFF